This T cell receptor beta chain derives from a study of blood T cell repertoires in COVID-19. TCRdb's copy holds only in-frame clones and misses some; the assay was immunoSEQ multiplex PCR. The sample lists 240,000 or so clones; more than 80% were seen once. This clone was seen once. Germline lookup yields CDR1 MGHRA and CDR2 YSYEKL. The V end lost 1 base, the J end lost 2 bases, and 14 bases lay between the germline ends. The CDR3 totals 16 residues. Cohort placement rested on clinical history that participants reported themselves. The sequence was obtained from a man over 45 who had been exposed to COVID-19. The sequenced sample consisted of PBMCs or T cells enriched from blood (not recorded which). The chain links TRBV4-1 to TRBJ1-1; D gene uncertain. Here the CDR3 reads CASSQAYGSLNTEAFF. The CDR3 DNA sequence: TGCGCCAGCAGCCAAGCCTATGGGTCACTAAACACTGAAGCTTTCTTT.